This T cell receptor beta chain came from a study of T-cell reconstitution after alpha-beta-depleted transplantation in children. The ends lost 6 bases at V and 5 bases at J; junction bases unmatched: 11. This CDR3 has 16 amino acids. Study-level findings and limits: Recipient T cells and thymic progenitors that survived were the source of the high TCRbeta diversity seen at day 60 in some patients. T cells produced anew were the main source of T-cell counts and diversity one year after transplant. Reportedly, roughly two months post-transplant, alpha-beta T cells arose from several hundred expanded graft clones.

This clonotype was counted a few times. Its cognate antigen is unknown. Unique molecular identifiers were incorporated during preparation of the TCRbeta library. In TCRdb, the PCR reads were re-called with MiXCR into one record per CDR3 protein. The data hold about 210,000 distinct CDR3 sequences, with approximately 19% observed a single time. The sample here was PBMCs, mostly from graft donor cells, taken 360 days after TCRalphabeta/CD19-depleted stem cell transplant. This chain links TRBV12-3 or TRBV12-4 with TRBJ2-2, with 8 bases aligning to TRBD2. The clonotype originates from a male patient aged 2 to 9 who had a stem cell transplant for acute lymphoblastic leukemia, so the T cells may come from the graft donor. Here the CDR3 reads CASRVWSGGRTGELFF. As DNA, the CDR3 is TGTGCCAGCAGAGTCTGGAGCGGGGGACGGACCGGGGAGCTGTTTTTT.